The next 27 T cell receptor beta chains were all read from a single sample in a study of T-cell reconstitution after alpha-beta-depleted transplantation in children. This sample's TCRbeta library carried unique molecular identifier barcodes. TCRdb redid the calling of the PCR reads with MiXCR, one entry per CDR3 protein. The repertoire holds about 250,000 distinct CDR3 sequences, with 24% as singletons. The sample was PBMCs, mostly from graft donor cells, taken 360 days after TCRalphabeta/CD19-depleted stem cell transplant. Every receptor here comes from a female patient aged 2-10 years who had a stem cell transplant for congenital amegakaryocytic thrombocytopenia, so the T cells may come from the graft donor.

This clonotype came up once. CDR3 loop: CASSRLAGGIYNEQFF. The CDR3 nucleotides read TGTGCCAGCAGCCGACTAGCGGGAGGGATCTACAATGAGCAGTTCTTC. This chain joins TRBV6-1 and TRBJ2-1; TRBD2 aligns across 14 bases. Germline CDR1 MNHNS, CDR2 SASEGT. The CDR3 is made up of 16 amino acids. With V trimmed by 6 bases and J by 3 bases, 4 bases remained unmatched.

The CDR3 bases are TGTGCCAGCAATTGGGGTAGCAATCAGCCCCAGCATTTT. Residues: CASNWGSNQPQHF. This chain uses TRBV2 with TRBJ1-5; D uncertain. V lost 7 bases and J 0 bases, leaving 7 bases between the germline ends. The V gene's germline CDR1 is SNHLY and CDR2 FYNNEI. The CDR3 loop spans 13 amino acids.

The V and J genes are TRBV15 and TRBJ2-1; no reliable D call. CDR3 length: 15 residues. V shed 0 bases and J shed 1 base, with 7 bases lying between them. The V gene's germline CDR1 is LNHNV and CDR2 YYDKDF (reference sequence). CDR3 bases: TGTGCCACCAGCAGAGATCTTGCGTCCTACAATGAGCAGTTCTTC. Its protein product is CATSRDLASYNEQFF.

This clonotype was counted between two and nine times. The CDR3 protein is CASSRDRDYEQYF. The CDR3 region has the DNA TGTGCCAGCAGTCGGGACAGGGACTACGAGCAGTACTTC. The chain links TRBV12-3 or TRBV12-4 to TRBJ2-7; 9 nucleotides agree with TRBD1. The CDR3 has 13 residues. J gave up 3 bases and V 5 bases, and 2 bases lay outside the gene matches.

The genes are TRBV28 and TRBJ2-5; 9 bases match TRBD1. Looked up from germline, CDR1 is MDHEN and CDR2 is SYDVKM. This CDR3 has 16 amino acids. V shed 5 bases and J 4 bases; nucleotides not matched to a gene: 11. The CDR3 reads CASSTSRTGEGETQYF. In DNA, the CDR3 is TGTGCCAGCAGTACCTCGCGGACAGGGGAAGGAGAGACCCAGTACTTC.

There are a few counts of this clonotype. This chain links TRBV5-1 with TRBJ1-2, with 7 nucleotides matching TRBD1. There are 14 residues in the CDR3. CDR1 and CDR2 (germline): SGHRS, YFSETQ. After removal of 3 bases from V and 3 bases from J, the junction contained 5 bases not matched to a gene. In DNA form, the CDR3 reads TGCGCCAGCAGCTGGGACAGCTTATACTATGGCTACACCTTC. Protein sequence: CASSWDSLYYGYTF.

The chain has TRBV4-2 and TRBJ2-1, with a possible D match to TRBD1 (6 bases). Trimming removed 4 bases at V and 0 bases at J, with 13 bases between. The germline CDR1 and CDR2 sequences are LGHNA and YNFKEQ. The CDR3 is 16 residues long. The CDR3 here is CASSPPQGSSYNEQFF. The CDR3 DNA reads TGTGCCAGCAGCCCACCACAGGGAAGCTCCTACAATGAGCAGTTCTTC.

The chain has TRBV14 and TRBJ2-7; D is uncertain. The CDR3 runs 13 residues. Germline-derived CDR1 and CDR2 are SGHDN and FVKESK. The germline V and J ends were trimmed by 0 bases and 3 bases, with 6 bases remaining between them. CDR3 sequence: CASSQDNSYEQYF. The DNA for the CDR3 is TGTGCCAGCAGCCAAGATAACAGCTACGAGCAGTACTTC.

The chain uses TRBV2 and TRBJ2-7; TRBD1 matches 8 bases. Germline CDR1 reads SNHLY; CDR2 reads FYNNEI. J was trimmed by 3 bases and V by 7 bases; bases with no gene match: 11. This CDR3 spans 15 amino acids. CDR3 in DNA: TGTGCCAGCAAACTCGACAGGGGATATGGCTACGAGCAGTACTTC. This sequence encodes CASKLDRGYGYEQYF. Drawing the rest from reference TRBV2 and TRBJ2-7, the complete variable domain is EPEVTQTPSHQVTQMGQEVILRCVPISNHLYFYWYRQILGQKVEFLVSFYNNEISEKSEIFDDQFSVERPDGSNFTLKIRSTKLEDSAMYFCASKLDRGYGYEQYFGPGTRLTVT.

The chain is built from TRBV20-1 and TRBJ2-3; 8 nucleotides match TRBD1. The germline CDR1 and CDR2 sequences are DFQATT and SNEGSKA (reference sequence). Trimming removed 6 bases from V and 3 bases from J; junction bases left unmatched: 14. The CDR3 has 16 residues. This chain's CDR3 is CSAKREDRAVTDTQYF. The CDR3 DNA sequence: TGCAGTGCCAAGAGGGAGGACAGGGCGGTGACAGATACGCAGTATTTT.

In this sample, this clonotype turned up a few times. The V and J genes are TRBV3-1 and TRBJ1-1; no clear D gene. The CDR3 spans 13 residues. The germline V and J ends were trimmed by 8 bases and 3 bases, with 13 bases remaining between them. Germline V lookup: CDR1 LGHDT, CDR2 YNNKEL (reference sequence). This CDR3 reads CASGRALYTEAFF. CDR3 nucleotide sequence: TGTGCCAGCGGGAGGGCTCTGTACACTGAAGCTTTCTTT.

As concerns this clonotype: The junction does not match germline at one end; this may be a read error. In DNA, the CDR3 is TGTGGCAGCAGCCAAGTCCCTGTCTTAGCATTCTCCTACGAGCAGTACTTC. Encoded protein: CGSSQVPVLAFSYEQYF. This chain joins TRBV14 and TRBJ2-7; no clear D gene. Germline V gene sequence: CDR1 SGHDN, CDR2 FVKESK. This CDR3 has 17 residues.

This clonotype was found a few times. The CDR3 sequence: CASSPHLTSAYEQYF. The CDR3 DNA reads as TGTGCCAGCAGTCCCCACCTTACTAGTGCCTACGAGCAGTACTTC. This rearrangement joins TRBV12-3 or TRBV12-4 to TRBJ2-7; a weak D match, TRBD2 (5 bases). Trimming took 5 bases from V and 2 from J, leaving 16 bases between them. The CDR3 totals 15 residues.

The chain uses TRBV18 and TRBJ1-4; D perhaps matches TRBD1 (6 bases). There are 16 residues in the CDR3. CDR1 KGHSH and CDR2 LQKENI come from the germline V gene. The germline V and J ends were trimmed by 5 bases and 4 bases, with 17 bases remaining between them. CDR3 DNA sequence: TGTGCCAGCTCAGCCGCGGGAGGACAGCTTAATGAAAAACTGTTTTTT. Its translation: CASSAAGGQLNEKLFF.

The chain combines TRBV18 with TRBJ2-7; possible D gene TRBD1, 6 bases. CDR3 length: 16 amino acids. Deletions cut 6 bases from V and 5 bases from J, with 23 bases between. Germline CDR1 reads KGHSH; CDR2 reads LQKENI. This CDR3 reads CASSSSDSLYTHEQYF. CDR3 DNA sequence: TGTGCCAGCTCCTCCTCGGACAGTCTCTACACCCACGAGCAGTACTTC.

This clonotype was counted many times. The rearrangement joins TRBV28 to TRBJ2-7, with a tentative D call TRBD1 (6 bases). V dropped 6 bases and J dropped 0 bases, with 12 bases sitting between them. CDR3 length: 14 residues. The germline gives CDR1 MDHEN, CDR2 SYDVKM. CDR3 sequence reads: CASSPGTFSYEQYF. CDR3 DNA: TGTGCCAGCAGCCCCGGGACATTCTCCTACGAGCAGTACTTC.

This clonotype came up many times. The gene calls are TRBV5-1 and TRBJ2-3; D remains unclear. Germline V CDR1 and CDR2: SGHRS, YFSETQ. Deletions cut 1 base from V and 2 bases from J, with 11 bases between. The CDR3 is 15 residues long. The CDR3 sequence: CASSLMVGYTDTQYF. CDR3 nucleotides: TGCGCCAGCAGCTTGATGGTGGGGTACACAGATACGCAGTATTTT. The whole variable domain, filled in from reference TRBV5-1 and TRBJ2-3, reads KAGVTQTPRYLIKTRGQQVTLSCSPISGHRSVSWYQQTPGQGLQFLFEYFSETQRNKGNFPGRFSGRQFSNSRSEMNVSTLELGDSALYLCASSLMVGYTDTQYFGPGTRLTVL.

This clonotype came up many times. The V and J genes are TRBV12-3 or TRBV12-4 and TRBJ2-3; no firm D call. The CDR3 is 13 amino acids. V was cut by 2 bases and J by 7 bases, with 10 bases left in between. The chain's CDR3 is CASSLHVGNTQYF. The CDR3 DNA is TGTGCCAGCAGTTTACACGTTGGGAATACGCAGTATTTT.

The chain recombines TRBV18 with TRBJ2-1; 14 bases are a match to TRBD2. Germline V gene data show CDR1 as KGHSH and CDR2 as LQKENI. This CDR3 region has 17 residues. Germline trimming cut 2 bases from V and 5 bases from J; bases unmatched to any gene: 5. CDR3 region: CASSPTGTSGRDNEQFF. Written as DNA, the CDR3 is TGTGCCAGCTCACCAACCGGGACTAGCGGGAGAGACAATGAGCAGTTCTTC.

This clonotype was observed a handful of times. The CDR3 spells CASSPPVGHSYNEQFF. The CDR3, as DNA: TGTGCCAGCTCACCACCGGTTGGGCACTCCTACAATGAGCAGTTCTTC. The genes are TRBV18 and TRBJ2-1; unclear D gene. The germline V and J ends were trimmed by 0 bases and 0 bases, with 9 bases remaining between them. This CDR3 is built from 16 residues. Per the germline V gene, CDR1 is KGHSH and CDR2 is LQKENI.

This clonotype has a count of ten or more. The J gene is TRBJ2-7, the V gene TRBV28, with TRBD1 matching 9 bases. V shed 5 bases, J shed 6 bases, and the junction held 14 bases outside the gene matches. The CDR3 runs 16 residues. In germline, CDR1 is MDHEN, CDR2 SYDVKM. The CDR3 sequence: CASSAHGTGNVGEQYF. The CDR3 DNA sequence: TGTGCCAGCAGTGCCCACGGGACAGGGAACGTTGGCGAGCAGTACTTC.

V usage is TRBV20-1 and J usage is TRBJ1-2, with D perhaps matching TRBD1 (6 bases). V was trimmed by 6 bases and J by 4 bases, leaving 12 bases between them. The CDR3 is 12 amino acids. Germline V gene data show CDR1 as DFQATT and CDR2 as SNEGSKA (reference sequence). The CDR3 region has the DNA TGCAGTGCCACCGGACAGACCTATGGCTACACCTTC. It specifies CSATGQTYGYTF.

The rearrangement joins TRBV15 to TRBJ2-4; D may be TRBD1 (6 bases). Trimming took 0 bases from V and 0 from J, leaving 18 bases between them. This CDR3 contains 19 residues. Per germline, CDR1 LNHNV and CDR2 YYDKDF (reference sequence). The CDR3 DNA follows: TGTGCCACCAGCAGAGATGGTACCCGAGGGGGTCTAGCCAAAAACATTCAGTACTTC. Translating gives CATSRDGTRGGLAKNIQYF.

This chain joins TRBV18 and TRBJ1-6; D perhaps matches TRBD1 (5 bases). The germline gives CDR1 KGHSH, CDR2 LQKENI. V lost 10 bases to trimming and J lost 10 bases, with 14 bases between them. The CDR3 runs 12 residues. The DNA for the CDR3 is TGTGCCACCGCGGGCCAGGGATCACCCCTCCACTTT. Translation gives CATAGQGSPLHF.

The chain couples TRBV15 to TRBJ1-4; D not certain. V was shortened by 6 bases and J by 4 bases, with 15 bases between the two germline ends. This CDR3 has 15 amino acids. Germline CDR1 is LNHNV and CDR2 is YYDKDF (reference sequence). The CDR3 DNA is TGTGCCACCAGTCCGACTCCCCGGAGTAATGAAAAACTGTTTTTT. This sequence encodes CATSPTPRSNEKLFF.

V and J are TRBV20-1 and TRBJ2-1, with 8 bases lining up with TRBD2. J was trimmed by 5 bases and V by 3 bases; bases with no gene match: 6. The CDR3 is 14 residues long. Germline V gives CDR1 DFQATT, CDR2 SNEGSKA (reference sequence). Here the CDR3 reads CSASDTSGDNEQFF. CDR3 nucleotide sequence: TGCAGTGCTAGCGATACTAGCGGTGACAATGAGCAGTTCTTC.

This clonotype appeared a few times. The V and J genes are TRBV7-6 and TRBJ2-3; TRBD2 matches 7 bases. Germline V gene sequence: CDR1 SGHVS, CDR2 FNYEAQ. The ends lost 5 bases at V and 1 base at J; junction bases unmatched: 6. The CDR3 runs to 15 residues. CDR3 region: CASSANSGRTDTQYF. CDR3 nucleotides: TGTGCCAGCAGCGCAAATAGCGGGCGCACAGATACGCAGTATTTT.